A single sample is the source of the 2 T cell receptor beta chains below, sequenced in a study of cytomegalovirus exposure and HLA in healthy donors (dated 2017 in TCRdb). The receptor library was made with the immunoSEQ multiplex PCR assay. TCRdb mirrors the immuneACCESS table, restricted to in-frame sequences. Some clones are absent from its copies; in checked studies, under half trace to an unresolved V gene, and the reason for the others is unknown. The sample table holds 90,000 to 150,000 clones, of which roughly 88% were seen once. Of the sample, roughly 5.3% is held by the ten largest clones. The specimen sequenced was PBMCs. These receptor sequences come from a man between 18 and 29 years old in good health and CMV-seronegative.

The genes are TRBV9 and TRBJ2-1; 12 nucleotides match TRBD2. Germline CDR1 reads SGDLS; CDR2 reads YYNGEE. This CDR3 is 13 amino acids long. J was trimmed by 10 bases and V by 3 bases; bases with no gene match: 2. The CDR3: CASSGGTSGEQFF. CDR3 nucleotide sequence: TGTGCCAGCAGCGGAGGGACTAGCGGGGAGCAGTTCTTC.

The V gene is TRBV4-1, the J gene TRBJ1-1, with D maybe TRBD1 (6 bases). CDR3 size: 16 residues. Germline V gives CDR1 MGHRA, CDR2 YSYEKL. Between the trimmed V and J ends, which lost 8 bases and 9 bases, there was a span of 28 bases. The CDR3 region is CASHIKLGTSRLKAFF. The CDR3 DNA reads as TGCGCCAGCCACATCAAACTCGGGACATCCCGTTTGAAAGCTTTCTTT.